The present entry profiles one T cell receptor beta chain with its context. The data were taken from a study of blood T cell repertoires in COVID-19. V was shortened by 0 bases and J by 5 bases, with 10 bases between the two germline ends. The CDR3 has 14 residues. Germline V gene data show CDR1 as SGHKS and CDR2 as YYEKEE (reference sequence). TCRdb's table, derived via immunoSEQ multiplex PCR, lists solely in-frame clones and lacks some. The sample carries roughly 220,000 clones, about 80% recorded once. The rearrangement uses TRBV5-5 and TRBJ2-3, with D perhaps TRBD1 (5 bases). The TCR was taken from a woman aged 40 to 50 with acute COVID-19. Material for sequencing was PBMCs or T cells enriched from blood (not recorded which). This CDR3 is CASSLGQSLDTQYF. In nucleotides, the CDR3 is TGTGCCAGCAGCTTGGGACAGAGCTTAGATACGCAGTATTTT.